These 2 T cell receptor beta chains came from one sample sequenced in a study of T cell changes during pregnancy in multiple sclerosis. Profiled with immunoSEQ multiplex PCR; TCRdb holds only in-frame clones, not every one. The sample lists about 110,000 clones, more than 80% occurring once. Specimen: peripheral blood, collected before pregnancy. The receptors originated from a female donor with multiple sclerosis, enrolled in a pregnancy study.

The gene calls are TRBV9 and TRBJ2-7; no clear D. CDR1 SGDLS and CDR2 YYNGEE come from the germline V gene. With 4 bases removed from V and 3 bases from J, the gap between germline ends came to 17 bases. CDR3 size: 15 residues. CDR3: CASSPTVEVYYEQYF. In DNA, the CDR3 is TGTGCCAGCAGCCCCACAGTGGAAGTGTACTACGAGCAGTACTTC.

This clone was observed once. V usage is TRBV19 and J usage is TRBJ2-2, with 7 bases lining up with TRBD1. Losses at the gene ends were 2 bases for V and 7 bases for J; bases not matched to a gene: 1. The CDR3 consists of 13 residues. Germline V gives CDR1 LNHDA, CDR2 SQIVND (reference sequence). The CDR3 spells CASSIQGVGELFF. The DNA for the CDR3 is TGTGCCAGTAGTATACAGGGGGTCGGGGAGCTGTTTTTT.